The rows below give T cell receptor beta chains drawn from one sample of a study of T cells in Graves' hyperthyroidism and ophthalmopathy. From the multiplex PCR reads, TCRdb called clonotypes with MiXCR, one entry per CDR3 protein. This table holds under 750,000 distinct CDR3 sequences, approximately 19% found once. The sequenced sample was blood. The origin of the receptors is a woman between 45 and 60 years old with Graves' hyperthyroidism that later progressed to Graves' ophthalmopathy. Both conserved end residues are part of each CDR3. D genes are given only for firm matches. Rows give clone size only sometimes, using once, few, many, or a class for an expanded clone.

D: -; V: TRBV12-3/TRBV12-4; size: many; J: TRBJ1-5; CDR3: CASSLELQEGKSQPQHF; DNA: TGTGCCAGCAGTTTAGAACTCCAAGAGGGAAAAAGTCAGCCCCAGCATTTT
D: TRBD1; V: TRBV27; size: once; J: TRBJ1-1; CDR3: CASSLGQGGAAFF; DNA: TGTGCCAGCAGTTTGGGACAGGGTGGGGCAGCTTTCTTT
D: -; V: TRBV12-3/TRBV12-4; size: many; J: TRBJ1-1; CDR3: CASSFSPGTEAFF; DNA: TGTGCCAGCAGTTTCTCCCCCGGGACTGAAGCTTTCTTT
D: -; V: TRBV15; size: -; J: TRBJ2-5; CDR3: CATSSPGQLVEGVVETQYF; DNA: TGTGCCACCAGCAGTCCGGGCCAATTAGTGGAGGGGGTAGTAGAGACCCAGTACTTC
D: -; V: TRBV27; size: -; J: TRBJ1-1; CDR3: CASRSMVGQWDTEAFF; DNA: TGTGCCAGCAGAAGTATGGTAGGGCAGTGGGACACTGAAGCTTTCTTT
D: -; V: TRBV6-5; size: few; J: TRBJ2-3; CDR3: CASSSRIPLGTDTQYF; DNA: TGTGCCAGCAGTTCGCGGATACCGCTAGGCACAGATACGCAGTATTTT
D: -; V: TRBV20-1; size: many; J: TRBJ2-3; CDR3: CSLKRWGNTDTQYF; DNA: TGCAGTCTAAAGCGGTGGGGGAACACAGATACGCAGTATTTT
D: TRBD1; V: TRBV13; size: -; J: TRBJ1-3; CDR3: CASSFRTGGPNSGNTIYF; DNA: TGTGCCAGCAGCTTTAGGACAGGGGGCCCCAACTCTGGAAACACCATATATTTT
D: -; V: TRBV3-1; size: many; J: TRBJ1-2; CDR3: CASSQPGQGFNGYTF; DNA: TGTGCCAGCAGCCAACCCGGTCAGGGGTTTAATGGCTACACCTTC
D: -; V: TRBV3-1; size: many; J: TRBJ2-7; CDR3: CASSQGPVPSYEQYF; DNA: TGTGCCAGCAGCCAAGGCCCGGTCCCCTCCTACGAGCAGTACTTC